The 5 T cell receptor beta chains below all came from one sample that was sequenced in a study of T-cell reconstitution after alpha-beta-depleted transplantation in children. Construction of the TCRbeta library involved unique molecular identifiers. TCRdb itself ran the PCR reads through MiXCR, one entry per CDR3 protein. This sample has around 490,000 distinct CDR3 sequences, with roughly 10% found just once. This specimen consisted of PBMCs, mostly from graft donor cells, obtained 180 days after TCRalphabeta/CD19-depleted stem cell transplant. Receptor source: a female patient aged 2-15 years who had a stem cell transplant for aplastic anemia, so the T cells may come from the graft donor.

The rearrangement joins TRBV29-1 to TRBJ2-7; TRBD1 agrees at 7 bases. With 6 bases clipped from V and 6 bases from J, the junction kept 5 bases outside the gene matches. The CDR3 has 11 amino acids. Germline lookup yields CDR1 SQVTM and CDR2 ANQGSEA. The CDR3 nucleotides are TGCAGCGTGCACCAGGGGGTCGAGCAGTACGTC. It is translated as CSVHQGVEQYV.

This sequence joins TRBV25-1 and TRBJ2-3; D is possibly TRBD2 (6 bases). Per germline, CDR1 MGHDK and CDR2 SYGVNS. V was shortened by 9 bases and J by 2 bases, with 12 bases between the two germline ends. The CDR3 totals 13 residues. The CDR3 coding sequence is TGTGCCAGTGGGGGGACGACCACAGATACGCAGTATTTT. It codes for CASGGTTTDTQYF.

The CDR3 loop reads CASSRLAASGDHNEQFF. Written as DNA, the CDR3 is TGTGCCAGCAGCCGCCTGGCGGCTAGCGGGGACCACAATGAGCAGTTCTTC. V usage is TRBV6-1 and J usage is TRBJ2-1; TRBD2 aligns across 9 bases. The CDR3 is 17 amino acids. V trimming: 6 bases; J trimming: 5 bases; junction bases outside the gene matches: 14. Germline CDR1 reads MNHNS; CDR2 reads SASEGT.

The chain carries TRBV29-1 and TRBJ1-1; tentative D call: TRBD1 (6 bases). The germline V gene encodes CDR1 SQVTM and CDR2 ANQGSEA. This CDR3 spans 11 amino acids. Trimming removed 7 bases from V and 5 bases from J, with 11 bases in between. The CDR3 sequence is CSEQGETEAFF. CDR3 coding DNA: TGCAGCGAACAGGGAGAAACTGAAGCTTTCTTT.

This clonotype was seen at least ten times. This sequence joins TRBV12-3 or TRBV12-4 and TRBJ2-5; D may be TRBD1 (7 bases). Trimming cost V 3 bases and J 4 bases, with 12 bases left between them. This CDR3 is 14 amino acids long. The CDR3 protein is CASSLGRGAETQYF. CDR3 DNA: TGTGCCAGCAGTTTGGGCAGGGGGGCAGAGACCCAGTACTTC.